This TCR beta chain comes out of a study of blood T cells in healthy people across ages. Primed by a sample-barcoded 5' primer and a J-beta primer mix, a second PCR proceeded for about 6 to 12 cycles. Via MiXCR, TCRdb re-called the 5' RACE reads, giving one row per CDR3 protein. Among approximately 780,000 distinct CDR3 sequences listed, roughly 25% were seen once. These same data were also listed under a study on T cells of mothers and their children.

This clonotype was sampled from a boy between 10 and 17 years old in good health. Source material: blood.

The CDR3 loop is CASSWTGEPYNEQFF. The CDR3 nucleotides read TGTGCCAGCAGTTGGACAGGGGAACCGTACAATGAGCAGTTCTTC. This chain connects TRBV28 to TRBJ2-1; 9 nucleotides agree with TRBD1. The CDR3 spans 15 residues. V trimming: 4 bases; J trimming: 4 bases; junction bases outside the gene matches: 5. Germline lookup yields CDR1 MDHEN and CDR2 SYDVKM.